This TCR beta chain was found in a study of T cells in women clearing cervical HPV infection. Study overall: Only a few women had HLA typing results available.

The repertoire was sequenced with immunoSEQ multiplex PCR; TCRdb's copy has only in-frame clones and lacks some. This sample's clone table lists 40,000 or so clones. Trimming removed 2 bases at V and 5 bases at J, with 21 bases between. Germline CDR1 is GTSNPN and CDR2 is SVGIG (reference sequence). The CDR3 is 16 residues long. As to this clone: The missing CDR3 end, 3 residues past where the read stops, is filled in from the germline J gene.

The TCR sequence derives from a woman aged 18 to 69 with a cervical HPV16 infection that either progressed to CIN3+ or cleared (not recorded which). The material sequenced was blood buffy coat. The rearrangement links TRBV30 to TRBJ2-5; possibly TRBD2 for D (7 bases). CDR3: CAWSPRGAGVRETQYF. The sequenced part of the CDR3 DNA is TGTGCCTGGAGTCCCAGGGGCGCGGGAGTGAGGGAGACC.